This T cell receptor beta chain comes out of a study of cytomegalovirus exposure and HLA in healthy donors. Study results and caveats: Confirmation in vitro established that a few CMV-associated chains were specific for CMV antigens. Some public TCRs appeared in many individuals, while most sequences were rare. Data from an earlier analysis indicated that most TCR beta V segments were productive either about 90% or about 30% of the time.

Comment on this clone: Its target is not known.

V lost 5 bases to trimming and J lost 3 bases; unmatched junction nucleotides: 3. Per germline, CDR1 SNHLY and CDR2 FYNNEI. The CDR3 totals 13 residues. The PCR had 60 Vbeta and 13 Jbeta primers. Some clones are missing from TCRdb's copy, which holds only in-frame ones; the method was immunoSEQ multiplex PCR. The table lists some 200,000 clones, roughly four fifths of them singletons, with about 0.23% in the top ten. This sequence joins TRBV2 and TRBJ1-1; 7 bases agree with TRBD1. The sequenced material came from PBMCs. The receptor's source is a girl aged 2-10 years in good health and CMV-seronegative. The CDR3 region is CASSRTGDTEAFF. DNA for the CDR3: TGTGCCAGCAGTCGTACAGGGGACACTGAAGCTTTCTTT.